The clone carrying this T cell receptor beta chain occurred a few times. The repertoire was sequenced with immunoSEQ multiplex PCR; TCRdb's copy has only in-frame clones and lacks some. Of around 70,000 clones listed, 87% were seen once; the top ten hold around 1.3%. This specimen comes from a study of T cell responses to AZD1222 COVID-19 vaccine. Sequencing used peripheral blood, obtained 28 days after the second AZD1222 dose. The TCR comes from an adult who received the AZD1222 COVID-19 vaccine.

As DNA, the CDR3 is TGTGCCAGCAGCGGCTTCCCGGGACAGGGAAATTCACCCCTCCACTTT. Amino acid sequence: CASSGFPGQGNSPLHF. V and J are TRBV7-9 and TRBJ1-6; 9 bases map to TRBD1. V shed 5 bases, J shed 7 bases, and the junction held 9 bases outside the gene matches. The CDR3 covers 16 residues. The V gene's germline CDR1 is SEHNR and CDR2 FQNEAQ (reference sequence).